This T cell receptor (beta chain) was recorded in a study of control samples from healthy donors and cancer patients. Libraries were prepared by immunoSEQ multiplex PCR; TCRdb keeps only in-frame clonotypes and omits some of them. The sample has approximately 82,000 clones; 94% are singletons. The CDR3 contains 15 residues. Looked up from germline, CDR1 is SGHKS and CDR2 is YYEKEE (reference sequence). V was pared by 1 base and J by 0 bases, with 2 bases of the junction left unmatched. Sample: blood. The chain joins TRBV5-5 to TRBJ2-3, with TRBD2 matching 7 bases. This receptor was taken from a woman aged 18-29 years in good health. As DNA, the CDR3 is TGTGCCAGCAGCTTGTTTAGCGGGAGCACAGATACGCAGTATTTT. Protein product: CASSLFSGSTDTQYF.